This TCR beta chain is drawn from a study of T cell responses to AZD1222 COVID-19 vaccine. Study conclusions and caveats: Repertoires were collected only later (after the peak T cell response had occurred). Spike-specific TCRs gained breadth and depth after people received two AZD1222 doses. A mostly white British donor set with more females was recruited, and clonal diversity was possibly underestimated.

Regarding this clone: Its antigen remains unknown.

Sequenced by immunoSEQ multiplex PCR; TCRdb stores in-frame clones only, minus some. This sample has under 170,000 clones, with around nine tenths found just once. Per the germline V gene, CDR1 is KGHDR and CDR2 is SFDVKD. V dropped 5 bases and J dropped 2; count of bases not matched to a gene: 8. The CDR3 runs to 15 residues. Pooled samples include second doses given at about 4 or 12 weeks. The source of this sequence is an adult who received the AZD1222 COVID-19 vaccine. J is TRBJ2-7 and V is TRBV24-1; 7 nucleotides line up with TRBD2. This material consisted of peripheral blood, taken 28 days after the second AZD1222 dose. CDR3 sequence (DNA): TGTGCCACCAGTGCCCTAAGCGGGACCACCTACGAGCAGTACTTC. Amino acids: CATSALSGTTYEQYF.